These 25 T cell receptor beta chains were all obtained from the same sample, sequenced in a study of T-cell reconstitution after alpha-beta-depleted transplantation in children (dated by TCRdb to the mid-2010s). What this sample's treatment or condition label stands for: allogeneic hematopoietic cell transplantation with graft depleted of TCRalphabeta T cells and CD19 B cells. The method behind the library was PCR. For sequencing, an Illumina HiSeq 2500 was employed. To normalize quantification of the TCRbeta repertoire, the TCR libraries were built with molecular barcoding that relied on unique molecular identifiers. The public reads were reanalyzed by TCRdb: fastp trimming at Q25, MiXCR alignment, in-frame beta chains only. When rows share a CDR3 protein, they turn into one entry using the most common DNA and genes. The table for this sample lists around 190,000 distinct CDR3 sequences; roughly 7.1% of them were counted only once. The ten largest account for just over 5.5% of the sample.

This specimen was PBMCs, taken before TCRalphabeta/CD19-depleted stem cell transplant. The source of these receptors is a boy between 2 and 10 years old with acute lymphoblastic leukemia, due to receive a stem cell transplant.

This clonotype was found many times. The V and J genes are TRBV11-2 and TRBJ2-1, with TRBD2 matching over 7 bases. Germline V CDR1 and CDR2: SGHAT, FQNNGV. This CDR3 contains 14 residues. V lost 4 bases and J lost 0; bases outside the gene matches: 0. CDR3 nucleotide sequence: TGTGCCAGCAGCTGGACTAGCTCCTACAATGAGCAGTTCTTC. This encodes CASSWTSSYNEQFF.

The CDR3 region has the DNA TGTGCCAGCAGCCAAGATAACCGGCTTAAGACCCAGTACTTC. It yields the protein CASSQDNRLKTQYF. J is TRBJ2-5 and V is TRBV14; D uncertain. Germline loops: CDR1 SGHDN, CDR2 FVKESK. The length of the CDR3 is 14 residues. Between the trimmed V and J ends, which lost 0 bases and 6 bases, there was a span of 11 bases. Full variable domain (remainder filled in from reference TRBV14 and TRBJ2-5): EAGVTQFPSHSVIEKGQTVTLRCDPISGHDNLYWYRRVMGKEIKFLLHFVKESKQDESGMPNNRFLAERTGGTYSTLKVQPAELEDSGVYFCASSQDNRLKTQYFGPGTRLLVL.

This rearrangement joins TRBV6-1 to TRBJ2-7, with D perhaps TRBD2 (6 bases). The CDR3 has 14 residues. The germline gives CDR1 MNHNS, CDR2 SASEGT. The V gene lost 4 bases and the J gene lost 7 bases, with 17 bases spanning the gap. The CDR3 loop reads CASSGGVPSREQYF. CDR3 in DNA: TGTGCCAGCAGTGGCGGGGTTCCCTCCAGGGAGCAGTACTTC.

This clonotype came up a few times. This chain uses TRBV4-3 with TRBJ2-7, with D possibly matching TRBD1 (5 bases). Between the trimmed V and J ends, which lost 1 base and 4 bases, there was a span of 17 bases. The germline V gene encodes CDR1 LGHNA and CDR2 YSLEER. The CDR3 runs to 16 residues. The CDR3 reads CASSQVGWGSVYEQYF. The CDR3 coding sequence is TGCGCCAGCAGCCAAGTCGGGTGGGGCAGCGTTTACGAGCAGTACTTC.

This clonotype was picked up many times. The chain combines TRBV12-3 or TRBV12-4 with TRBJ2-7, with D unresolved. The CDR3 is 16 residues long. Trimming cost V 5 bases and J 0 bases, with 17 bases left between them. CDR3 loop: CASSPQSDGYSYEQYF. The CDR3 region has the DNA TGTGCCAGCAGTCCACAATCGGACGGGTACTCCTACGAGCAGTACTTC.

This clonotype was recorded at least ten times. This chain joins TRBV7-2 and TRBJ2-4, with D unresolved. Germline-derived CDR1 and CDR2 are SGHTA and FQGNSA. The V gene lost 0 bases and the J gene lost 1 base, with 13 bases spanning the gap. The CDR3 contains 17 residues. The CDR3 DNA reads TGTGCCAGCAGCTTAGCCCCCGGAGAGACGGCCAAAAACATTCAGTACTTC. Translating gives CASSLAPGETAKNIQYF. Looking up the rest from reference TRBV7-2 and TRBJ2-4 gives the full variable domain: GAGVSQSPSNKVTEKGKDVELRCDPISGHTALYWYRQSLGQGLEFLIYFQGNSAPDKSGLPSDRFSAERTGGSVSTLTIQRTQQEDSAVYLCASSLAPGETAKNIQYFGAGTRLSVL.

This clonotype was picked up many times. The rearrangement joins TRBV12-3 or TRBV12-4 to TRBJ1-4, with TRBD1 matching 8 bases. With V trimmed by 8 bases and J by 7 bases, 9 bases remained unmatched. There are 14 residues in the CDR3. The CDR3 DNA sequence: TGTGCCAGCCAACCGAGGGGGACAGGTGAAAAACTGTTTTTT. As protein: CASQPRGTGEKLFF.

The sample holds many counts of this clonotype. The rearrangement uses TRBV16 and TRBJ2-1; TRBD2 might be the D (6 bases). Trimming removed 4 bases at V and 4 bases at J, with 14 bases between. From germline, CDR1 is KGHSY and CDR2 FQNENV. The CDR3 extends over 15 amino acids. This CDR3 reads CASSRSGTGYNEQFF. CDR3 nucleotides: TGTGCCAGCAGCCGTAGCGGAACCGGGTACAATGAGCAGTTCTTC. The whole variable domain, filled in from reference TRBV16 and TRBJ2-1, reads GEEVAQTPKHLVRGEGQKAKLYCAPIKGHSYVFWYQQVLKNEFKFLISFQNENVFDETGMPKERFSAKCLPNSPCSLEIQATKLEDSAVYFCASSRSGTGYNEQFFGPGTRLTVL.

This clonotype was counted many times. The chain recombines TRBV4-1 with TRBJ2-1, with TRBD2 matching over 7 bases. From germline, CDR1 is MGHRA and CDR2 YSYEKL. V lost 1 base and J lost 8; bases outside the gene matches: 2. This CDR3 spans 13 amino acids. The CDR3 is CASSQGTRDEQFF. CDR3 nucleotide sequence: TGCGCCAGCAGCCAAGGGACTAGGGATGAGCAGTTCTTC.

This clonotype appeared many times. The CDR3 DNA is TGTGCCAGCAGTTTAATTGGGGGGTGGAGGCTGACTTTCTTT. Translated: CASSLIGGWRLTFF. This sequence joins TRBV12-3 or TRBV12-4 and TRBJ1-1; D may be TRBD1 (5 bases). Trimming removed 2 bases at V and 12 bases at J, with 19 bases between. The CDR3 is made up of 14 amino acids.

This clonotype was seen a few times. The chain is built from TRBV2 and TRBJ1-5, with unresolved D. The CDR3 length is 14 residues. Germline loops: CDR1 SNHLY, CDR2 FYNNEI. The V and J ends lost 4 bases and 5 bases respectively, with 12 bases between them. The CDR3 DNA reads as TGTGCCAGCAGTGGCCAAAGTGAGTATCAGCCCCAGCATTTT. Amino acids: CASSGQSEYQPQHF.

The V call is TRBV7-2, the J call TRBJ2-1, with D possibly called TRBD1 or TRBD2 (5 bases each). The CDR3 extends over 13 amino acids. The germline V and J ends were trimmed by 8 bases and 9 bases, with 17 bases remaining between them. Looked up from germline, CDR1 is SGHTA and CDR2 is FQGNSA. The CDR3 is CASRRGPEGEQFF. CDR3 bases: TGTGCCAGCCGCCGGGGCCCTGAGGGTGAGCAGTTCTTC.

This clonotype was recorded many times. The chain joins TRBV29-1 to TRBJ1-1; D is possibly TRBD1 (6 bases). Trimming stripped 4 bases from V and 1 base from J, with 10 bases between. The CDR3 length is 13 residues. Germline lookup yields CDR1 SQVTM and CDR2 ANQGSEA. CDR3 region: CSVGGGRNTEAFF. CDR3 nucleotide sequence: TGCAGCGTTGGAGGGGGAAGGAACACTGAAGCTTTCTTT.

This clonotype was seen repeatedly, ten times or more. CDR3 sequence: CSAPDRDRTDTQYF. The CDR3 DNA reads TGCAGTGCGCCGGACAGGGATAGGACAGATACGCAGTATTTT. V and J are TRBV20-1 and TRBJ2-3, with 8 positions matching TRBD1. CDR1 is DFQATT, CDR2 SNEGSKA, per germline (reference sequence). The CDR3 covers 14 residues. V was pared by 6 bases and J by 3 bases, with 8 bases of the junction left unmatched.

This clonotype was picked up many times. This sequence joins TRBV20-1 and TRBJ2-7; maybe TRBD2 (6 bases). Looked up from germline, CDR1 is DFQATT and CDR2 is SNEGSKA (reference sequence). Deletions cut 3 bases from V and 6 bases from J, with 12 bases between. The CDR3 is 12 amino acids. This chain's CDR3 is CSASVGGAEQYF. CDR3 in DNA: TGCAGTGCTAGTGTAGGAGGGGCCGAGCAGTACTTC.

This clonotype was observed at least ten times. The DNA for the CDR3 is TGTGCCAGCAGCCGAACCGGACAGGGGAGTAACGAGCAGTACTTC. Amino acid sequence: CASSRTGQGSNEQYF. The chain uses TRBV5-5 and TRBJ2-7; 9 bases line up with TRBD1. Germline values: CDR1 SGHKS, CDR2 YYEKEE (reference sequence). The CDR3 totals 15 residues. With V trimmed by 4 bases and J by 5 bases, 10 bases remained unmatched.

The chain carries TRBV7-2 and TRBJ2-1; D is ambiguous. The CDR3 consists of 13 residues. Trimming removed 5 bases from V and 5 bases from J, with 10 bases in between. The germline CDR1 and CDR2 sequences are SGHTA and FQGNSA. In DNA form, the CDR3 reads TGTGCCAGCAGCCTGGGGAAGAACAATGAGCAGTTCTTC. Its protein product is CASSLGKNNEQFF.

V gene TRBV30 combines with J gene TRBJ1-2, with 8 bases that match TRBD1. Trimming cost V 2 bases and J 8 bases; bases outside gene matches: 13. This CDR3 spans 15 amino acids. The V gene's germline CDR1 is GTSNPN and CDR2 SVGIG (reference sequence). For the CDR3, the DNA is TGTGCCTGGAGTCCCGTAGGAGACAGGGGTGAGGGCTACACCTTC. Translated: CAWSPVGDRGEGYTF.

The CDR3 coding sequence is TGTGCCAGCAGTTTCCCCACACATGGGTCCCTCCACTTT. Protein sequence: CASSFPTHGSLHF. This chain joins TRBV28 and TRBJ1-6, with D unclear. Per germline, CDR1 MDHEN and CDR2 SYDVKM. The CDR3 extends over 13 amino acids. V was clipped by 3 bases and J by 14 bases, with 14 bases between them.

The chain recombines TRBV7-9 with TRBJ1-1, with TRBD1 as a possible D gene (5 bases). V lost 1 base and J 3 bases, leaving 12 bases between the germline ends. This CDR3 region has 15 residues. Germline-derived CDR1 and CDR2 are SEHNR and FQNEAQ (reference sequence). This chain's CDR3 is CASSLGAGDYTEAFF. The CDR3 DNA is TGTGCCAGCAGCTTAGGTGCTGGGGACTACACTGAAGCTTTCTTT.

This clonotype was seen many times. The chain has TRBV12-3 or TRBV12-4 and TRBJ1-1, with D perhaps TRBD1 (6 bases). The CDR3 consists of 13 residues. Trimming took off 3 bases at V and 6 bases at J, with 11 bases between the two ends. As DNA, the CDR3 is TGTGCCAGCAGTTTGGGGGGCGCGGCTGAAGCTTTCTTT. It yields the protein CASSLGGAAEAFF.

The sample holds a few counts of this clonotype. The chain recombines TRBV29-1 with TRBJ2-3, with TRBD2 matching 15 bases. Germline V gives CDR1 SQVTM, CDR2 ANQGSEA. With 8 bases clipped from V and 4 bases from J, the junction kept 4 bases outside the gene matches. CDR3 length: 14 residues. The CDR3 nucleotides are TGCAGCTTTCGGACTAGCGGGGGGGCAGATACGCAGTATTTT. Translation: CSFRTSGGADTQYF.

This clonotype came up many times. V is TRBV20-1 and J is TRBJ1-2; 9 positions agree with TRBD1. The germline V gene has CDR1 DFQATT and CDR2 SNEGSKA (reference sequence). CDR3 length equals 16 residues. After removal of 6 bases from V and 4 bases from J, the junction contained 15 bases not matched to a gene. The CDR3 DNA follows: TGCAGTGCCAAACCCTTTGCCGGACAGGGGCCCTATGGCTACACCTTC. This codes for CSAKPFAGQGPYGYTF.

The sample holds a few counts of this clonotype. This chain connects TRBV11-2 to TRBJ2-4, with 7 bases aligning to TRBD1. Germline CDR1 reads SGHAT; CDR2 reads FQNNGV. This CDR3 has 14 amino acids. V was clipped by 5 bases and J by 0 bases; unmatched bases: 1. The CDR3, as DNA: TGTGCCAGCAGCCACAGGGGAGCCAAAAACATTCAGTACTTC. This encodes CASSHRGAKNIQYF.

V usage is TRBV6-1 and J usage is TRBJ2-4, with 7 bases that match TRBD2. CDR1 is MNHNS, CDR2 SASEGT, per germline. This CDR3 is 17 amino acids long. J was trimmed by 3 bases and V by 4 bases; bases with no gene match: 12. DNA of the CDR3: TGTGCCAGCAGTGCCTTTAGGCGGGAGTTAGGCAAAAACATTCAGTACTTC. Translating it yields CASSAFRRELGKNIQYF.